Described below is a single TCR beta chain sequence and its context. What it binds is unknown. Sequenced by immunoSEQ multiplex PCR; TCRdb stores in-frame clones only, minus some. Here the sample spans about 23,000 clones, around nine tenths being singletons. Looked up from germline, CDR1 is SGHRS and CDR2 is YFSETQ. This CDR3 has 17 amino acids. The V gene lost 2 bases and the J gene lost 0 bases, with 18 bases spanning the gap. These data originate in a study of PD-1 blockade in classical Hodgkin lymphoma. Study results and caveats: Newly diagnosed patients reportedly had lower baseline TCR diversity than healthy donors. Why the repertoires differ is still unclear, perhaps disease activity or prior therapy.

As for time point: newly diagnosed, previously untreated cHL patient sample. Magnetic depletion of unwanted cells isolated CD4+ T cells from thawed PBMCs. As a comparison, the study used PBMCs from newly diagnosed, untreated classical Hodgkin lymphoma. Specimen: CD4+ T cells from blood. The chain carries TRBV5-1 and TRBJ2-7; the D gene is possibly TRBD1 (5 bases). This receptor was taken from a human donor with classical Hodgkin lymphoma. CDR3 amino acids: CASSLGVTAEYSYEQYF. The CDR3 nucleotides read TGCGCCAGCAGCTTAGGAGTGACAGCCGAATACTCCTACGAGCAGTACTTC.